Given below is one T cell receptor beta chain in context. Sequenced by immunoSEQ multiplex PCR; TCRdb stores in-frame clones only, minus some. The sample comprises over 120,000 clones, less than 90% of which are singletons, and under 20% rests with the top ten. This sample is drawn from a study of radiation and T cells in renal cell carcinoma. Trimming removed 5 bases from V and 3 bases from J, with 10 bases in between. The CDR3 sequence is 13 residues long. CDR1 is SGHTA, CDR2 FQGNSA, per germline. The time point is: blood 4 weeks post-SBRT, at nephrectomy. Indicated treatment: 15 Gy SBRT to primary tumor, nephrectomy 4 weeks later.

This receptor was obtained from a woman between 50 and 59 years old with renal cell carcinoma. Sequencing was performed on blood, taken from a patient whose treatment included radiotherapy and nephrectomy. V usage is TRBV7-2 and J usage is TRBJ1-2; D is unresolved. CDR3 coding DNA: TGTGCCAGCAGCCGAACAAAGTACTATGGCTACACCTTC. Protein: CASSRTKYYGYTF.